These 18 T cell receptor beta chains originate from one sample sequenced in a study of beta chain features in type 1 diabetes. Expressed TCRB transcripts got sequenced, as all isolated RNA was reverse transcribed. TCRdb's table, derived via immunoSEQ multiplex PCR, lists solely in-frame clones and lacks some. The data contain around 340,000 clones, approximately 8.2% of them seen just once; the ten biggest clones take up more than 0.4%. The sequenced material came from central memory CD4+ T cells from blood. The receptors were gathered from a woman aged 18-29 years in good health.

This clone was counted a few times. Relative to the germline gene, one junction end is altered; a read error may explain this. J is TRBJ2-7 and V is TRBV27, with D possibly being TRBD1 or TRBD2 (6 bases each). Looked up from germline, CDR1 is MNHEY and CDR2 is SMNVEV (reference sequence). This CDR3 is built from 14 residues. The CDR3 loop reads CASSISGASYEQYF. For the CDR3, the DNA is TGTGCCAGCAGTATATCGGGGGCTTCCTACGAGCAGTACTTC.

The rearrangement joins TRBV9 to TRBJ2-7, with D maybe TRBD2 (5 bases). The CDR3 runs to 14 residues. The V gene's germline CDR1 is SGDLS and CDR2 YYNGEE. V was pared by 0 bases and J by 2 bases, with 9 bases between. The chain's CDR3 is CASSVDSGTYEQYF. The DNA for the CDR3 is TGTGCCAGCAGCGTAGATTCGGGGACCTACGAGCAGTACTTC.

The table lists this clone with many counts. The chain carries TRBV27 and TRBJ1-1, with D possibly being TRBD1 (5 bases). The CDR3 consists of 14 residues. CDR1 and CDR2 (germline): MNHEY, SMNVEV (reference sequence). V gave up 3 bases and J gave up 4 bases, with 12 bases separating them. CDR3: CASSFLAGSTEAFF. In DNA, the CDR3 is TGTGCCAGCAGTTTCCTGGCAGGGAGCACTGAAGCTTTCTTT.

This clone was recorded at least ten times. J is TRBJ2-7 and V is TRBV10-3, with D possibly matching TRBD1 (5 bases). Germline CDR1 reads ENHRY; CDR2 reads SYGVKD. The CDR3 has 13 residues. V was cut by 8 bases and J by 2 bases, with 13 bases left in between. The chain's CDR3 is CAIGWAGTYEQYF. For the CDR3, the DNA is TGTGCCATCGGATGGGCAGGGACCTACGAGCAGTACTTC.

The rearrangement links TRBV6-5 to TRBJ2-7; D remains ambiguous. V dropped 5 bases and J dropped 7 bases, with 12 bases sitting between them. CDR1 is MNHEY, CDR2 SVGAGI, per germline. The CDR3 is 12 amino acids. For the CDR3, the DNA is TGTGCCAGCAGTGAATCTGTTTGGGAGCAGTACTTC. Translated: CASSESVWEQYF.

V gene TRBV7-6 combines with J gene TRBJ2-1, with TRBD2 matching 8 bases. The V gene end was trimmed by 3 bases and the J gene end by 6 bases; junction bases not matched to a gene: 10. The CDR3 sequence is 16 residues long. Germline V gene lookup returns CDR1 SGHVS and CDR2 FNYEAQ. The DNA for the CDR3 is TGTGCCAGCAGCTTCAATCCAGCGGGAGCTCTCAATGAGCAGTTCTTC. Its translation is CASSFNPAGALNEQFF.

This clone was counted only a few times. V is TRBV4-2 and J is TRBJ2-1; no clear D. Germline V CDR1 and CDR2: LGHNA, YNFKEQ. The CDR3 spans 14 residues. V was shortened by 0 bases and J by 9 bases, with 12 bases between the two germline ends. The CDR3 DNA reads TGTGCCAGCAGCCAAGAGATCGTCTATCCTGAGCAGTTCTTC. Its protein product is CASSQEIVYPEQFF.

The rearrangement links TRBV9 to TRBJ2-5; 9 bases match TRBD2. The J segment lost 5 bases and the V segment lost 0 bases, leaving 8 bases of the junction unmatched. Germline-derived CDR1 and CDR2 are SGDLS and YYNGEE. The CDR3 is 16 residues long. CDR3 sequence (DNA): TGTGCCAGCAGCGTAGGCGGCGGGAGGGCCGCCGAGACCCAGTACTTC. Amino acids: CASSVGGGRAAETQYF.

This clone was observed a handful of times. The rearrangement joins TRBV21-1 to TRBJ1-2; TRBD1 is the table's D call, not checked against the DNA. TRBV21-1 is deemed a pseudogene. This CDR3 has 15 residues. The CDR3 is CASSEPGHSNYGYTF. The CDR3 DNA follows: TGTGCCAGCAGCGAGCCGGGACACTCTAACTATGGCTACACCTTC.

This clone has more than one count but fewer than ten. This may stem from a read error, because a much larger clone lies one nucleotide away. The identical CDR3 is also encoded by other nucleotide sequences in the sample. V and J are TRBV28 and TRBJ1-5; D remains unclear. This CDR3 has 12 amino acids. The V and J ends lost 4 bases and 0 bases respectively, with 1 base between them. Germline V gene data show CDR1 as MDHEN and CDR2 as SYDVKM. CDR3 residues: CASSYSNQPQHF. CDR3 nucleotides: TGTGCCAGCAGTTATAGCAATCAGCCCCAGCATTTT.

The chain has TRBV2 and TRBJ2-3; TRBD1 matches 7 bases. The V gene's germline CDR1 is SNHLY and CDR2 FYNNEI. This CDR3 has 15 amino acids. Unmatched junction bases numbered 7, after V lost 5 bases and J lost 2 bases. The CDR3 reads CASSLQGLLTDTQYF. The DNA for the CDR3 is TGTGCCAGCAGTCTACAGGGGTTACTCACAGATACGCAGTATTTT. Using reference TRBV2 and TRBJ2-3 for the parts outside the CDR3, the full variable domain is EPEVTQTPSHQVTQMGQEVILRCVPISNHLYFYWYRQILGQKVEFLVSFYNNEISEKSEIFDDQFSVERPDGSNFTLKIRSTKLEDSAMYFCASSLQGLLTDTQYFGPGTRLTVL.

The V call is TRBV29-1, the J call TRBJ1-1, with a weak D call TRBD1 (5 bases). V was cut by 4 bases and J by 1 base, with 16 bases left in between. Germline V lookup: CDR1 SQVTM, CDR2 ANQGSEA. The CDR3 runs to 15 residues. The CDR3 protein is CSVVRLRAWNTEAFF. CDR3 DNA sequence: TGCAGCGTTGTCCGCCTCAGGGCCTGGAACACTGAAGCTTTCTTT.

This clone was counted a few times. This chain uses TRBV20-1 with TRBJ2-1; no clear D gene. The CDR3 contains 11 residues. V gave up 1 base and J gave up 7 bases, with 5 bases separating them. From germline, CDR1 is DFQATT and CDR2 SNEGSKA (reference sequence). For the CDR3, the DNA is TGCAGTGCTAGAGTAGTTAATGAGCAGTTCTTC. Residues: CSARVVNEQFF.

The CDR3 DNA follows: TGTGCCAGCAGCCAAGATCAGTTGGGTTTCTACGAGCAGTACTTC. Amino acid sequence: CASSQDQLGFYEQYF. V is TRBV4-2 and J is TRBJ2-7; D is unresolved. The CDR3 covers 15 residues. The V and J ends lost 0 bases and 3 bases respectively, with 12 bases between them. CDR1 and CDR2 (germline): LGHNA, YNFKEQ.

This clone was seen at least ten times. The gene calls are TRBV28 and TRBJ2-7; D possibly corresponds to TRBD2 (6 bases). V lost 5 bases to trimming and J lost 9 bases, with 14 bases between them. CDR1 is MDHEN and CDR2 is SYDVKM in the germline V gene. The CDR3 loop spans 12 amino acids. CDR3 amino acids: CASSGTGGTQYF. CDR3 nucleotide sequence: TGTGCCAGCAGTGGTACCGGGGGAACGCAGTACTTC.

The chain uses TRBV7-2 and TRBJ1-2; 7 bases line up with TRBD1. Losses at the gene ends were 4 bases for V and 7 bases for J; bases not matched to a gene: 3. CDR1 SGHTA and CDR2 FQGNSA come from the germline V gene. This CDR3 is built from 12 residues. The CDR3: CASSSGQFGYTF. The CDR3 DNA sequence: TGTGCCAGCAGCTCGGGACAGTTTGGCTACACCTTC.

This clone was seen only a few times. The chain has TRBV28 and TRBJ2-3, with D maybe TRBD1 (6 bases). The CDR3 runs 12 residues. Germline V gene data show CDR1 as MDHEN and CDR2 as SYDVKM. V lost 5 bases and J 5 bases, leaving 8 bases between the germline ends. In DNA form, the CDR3 reads TGTGCCAGCAGTCAACAGGGAGATACGCAGTATTTT. As protein: CASSQQGDTQYF.

This chain joins TRBV7-3 and TRBJ2-2; weak D call: TRBD2 (6 bases). This CDR3 comprises 16 residues. The ends were cut back, 1 base at V and 0 bases at J, with 9 bases in the middle. Germline V gives CDR1 SGHTA, CDR2 FQGTGA. In DNA form, the CDR3 reads TGTGCCAGCAGCTTAAGGGGCGGGGCGAACACCGGGGAGCTGTTTTTT. Protein sequence: CASSLRGGANTGELFF.